The 31 T cell receptor beta chains listed next were all sequenced from one sample in a study of blood T cell repertoires in COVID-19. Clones were read by immunoSEQ multiplex PCR, and TCRdb kept only the in-frame ones, dropping some. The data contain over 30,000 clones, around 77% of them seen just once; the ten biggest clones take up 15% to 20%. The specimen was peripheral blood. The receptors stem from a human donor in a cohort sampled during active COVID-19.

CDR3 DNA: TGTGCCAGCAGCCCCGATAGGACTAGCGGGAGGTACGAGCAGTACTTC. It encodes CASSPDRTSGRYEQYF. The chain recombines TRBV7-2 with TRBJ2-7; 14 nucleotides line up with TRBD2. Germline V lookup: CDR1 SGHTA, CDR2 FQGNSA. The CDR3 spans 16 residues. J was trimmed by 4 bases and V by 5 bases; bases with no gene match: 7.

The V call is TRBV6-2 or TRBV6-3, the J call TRBJ2-2, with D possibly matching TRBD1 (6 bases). CDR3 length equals 15 residues. Germline loops: CDR1 MNHEY, CDR2 SVGEGT. The germline V and J ends were trimmed by 5 bases and 2 bases, with 12 bases remaining between them. CDR3 region: CASSPDRRNTGELFF. The CDR3 DNA sequence: TGTGCCAGCAGTCCAGACAGGAGAAACACCGGGGAGCTGTTTTTT.

The chain uses TRBV5-6 and TRBJ1-2; no clear D gene. V was cut by 2 bases and J by 11 bases, with 7 bases left in between. Per the germline V gene, CDR1 is SGHDT and CDR2 is YYEEEE. The CDR3 consists of 10 residues. The CDR3 is CASSFNEYTF. CDR3 nucleotide sequence: TGTGCCAGCAGCTTCAATGAGTACACCTTC.

This chain joins TRBV18 and TRBJ1-4; the match to TRBD1 covers 10 bases. Per germline, CDR1 KGHSH and CDR2 LQKENI. With 3 bases clipped from V and 1 base from J, the junction kept 2 bases outside the gene matches. This CDR3 region has 16 residues. In DNA, the CDR3 is TGTGCCAGCTCACCTGGGGACAGGGGAACTAATGAAAAACTGTTTTTT. It translates to CASSPGDRGTNEKLFF.

The rearrangement links TRBV5-1 to TRBJ2-3, with 9 bases fitting TRBD2. This CDR3 region has 17 residues. In germline, CDR1 is SGHRS, CDR2 YFSETQ. The J segment lost 4 bases and the V segment lost 4 bases, leaving 13 bases of the junction unmatched. The DNA for the CDR3 is TGCGCCAGCAGCCTGGGTAGGGGGACTAGCAACCCAGATACGCAGTATTTT. It codes for CASSLGRGTSNPDTQYF.

The chain couples TRBV7-9 to TRBJ2-5; TRBD2 might be the D (6 bases). This CDR3 region has 15 residues. V was pared by 1 base and J by 6 bases, with 15 bases between. Germline CDR1 is SEHNR and CDR2 is FQNEAQ (reference sequence). CDR3 in DNA: TGTGCCAGCAGCTTAGGGGACTTTTCGTTACAGACCCAGTACTTC. Encoded protein: CASSLGDFSLQTQYF.

The genes are TRBV7-2 and TRBJ2-1; D remains unclear. V was cut by 2 bases and J by 7 bases, with 6 bases left in between. Per germline, CDR1 SGHTA and CDR2 FQGNSA. The CDR3 loop spans 12 amino acids. The DNA of the CDR3 is TGTGCCAGCAGCTTATCGCGGAATGAGCAGTTCTTC. Protein: CASSLSRNEQFF.

The chain couples TRBV11-2 to TRBJ2-3; TRBD2 aligns across 10 bases. The V gene end was trimmed by 2 bases and the J gene end by 6 bases; junction bases not matched to a gene: 5. The germline gives CDR1 SGHAT, CDR2 FQNNGV. This CDR3 is 15 amino acids long. CDR3 in DNA: TGTGCCAGCAGCTTATCCCCACTAGCGGGGGATACGCAGTATTTT. As protein: CASSLSPLAGDTQYF.

This chain links TRBV19 with TRBJ2-2; TRBD2 matches 12 bases. The CDR3 length is 19 residues. The J segment lost 4 bases and the V segment lost 4 bases, leaving 13 bases of the junction unmatched. Germline V CDR1 and CDR2: LNHDA, SQIVND (reference sequence). CDR3 DNA sequence: TGTGCCAGTAGTAAAAAACCTCAGCTAGCGGGGGGGCGCACCGGGGAGCTGTTTTTT. It encodes CASSKKPQLAGGRTGELFF.

CDR3 DNA sequence: TGTGCCAGCAGTTATCCGGGGGTTTACGAGCAGTACTTC. It codes for CASSYPGVYEQYF. The chain recombines TRBV6-2 or TRBV6-3 with TRBJ2-7; possible D gene TRBD2, 6 bases. The CDR3 has 13 amino acids. Between the trimmed V and J ends, which lost 3 bases and 4 bases, there was a span of 10 bases. The V gene's germline CDR1 is MNHEY and CDR2 SVGEGT.

This clone was seen just once. This chain joins TRBV7-9 and TRBJ1-1; 8 bases are a match to TRBD1. The V segment lost 1 base and the J segment 4 bases; nucleotides outside the gene matches: 8. The CDR3 has 16 amino acids. CDR1 is SEHNR and CDR2 is FQNEAQ in the germline V gene (reference sequence). CDR3 residues: CASSLGAGGWGTEAFF. CDR3 sequence (DNA): TGTGCCAGCAGCTTAGGGGCAGGGGGCTGGGGCACTGAAGCTTTCTTT.

In this sample, this clone turned up once. This chain's CDR3 is CASSIRSGQGVEQYF. CDR3 nucleotides: TGTGCCAGTAGTATTAGGTCTGGGCAGGGGGTCGAGCAGTACTTC. The chain uses TRBV19 and TRBJ2-7, with 7 bases aligning to TRBD1. The CDR3 length is 15 residues. Germline V gene data show CDR1 as LNHDA and CDR2 as SQIVND (reference sequence). J gave up 6 bases and V 3 bases, and 11 bases lay outside the gene matches.

The chain links TRBV5-4 to TRBJ2-4; no clear D. V was clipped by 4 bases and J by 9 bases, with 20 bases between them. Germline CDR1 SGHNT, CDR2 YYREEE (reference sequence). The CDR3 has 15 residues. The CDR3 DNA is TGTGCCAGCAGCACCCCTTCAGACCGACCGGGCATTCAGTACTTC. This gives the protein CASSTPSDRPGIQYF.

A few counts support this clone. The chain has TRBV3-1 (or the pseudogene TRBV3-2) and TRBJ1-6; perhaps TRBD1 as D (5 bases). The V and J ends lost 4 bases and 9 bases respectively, with 10 bases between them. The germline CDR1 and CDR2 sequences are LGHDT and YNNKEL (reference sequence). The CDR3 is made up of 13 amino acids. CDR3 sequence (DNA): TGTGCCAGCAGCCCGCAGGGAACTTCACCCCTCCACTTT. Translated, it gives CASSPQGTSPLHF.

The rearrangement links TRBV27 to TRBJ1-1; D is uncertain. The CDR3 totals 13 residues. The ends were cut back, 1 base at V and 1 base at J, with 4 bases in the middle. Per the germline V gene, CDR1 is MNHEY and CDR2 is SMNVEV (reference sequence). In nucleotides, the CDR3 is TGTGCCAGCAGTTTATGGCAGAACACTGAAGCTTTCTTT. Its protein is CASSLWQNTEAFF.

V is TRBV7-6 and J is TRBJ2-5, with D possibly TRBD2 on 7 matching bases. The germline gives CDR1 SGHVS, CDR2 FNYEAQ. CDR3 length: 18 residues. Between the trimmed V and J ends, which lost 1 base and 7 bases, there was a span of 25 bases. This chain's CDR3 is CASSLVGIRGGARATQYF. The CDR3 region has the DNA TGTGCCAGCAGCTTAGTTGGGATCAGAGGGGGGGCCAGGGCGACCCAGTACTTC.

The V call is TRBV11-2, the J call TRBJ2-2; TRBD1 agrees at 8 bases. J gave up 4 bases and V 5 bases, and 6 bases lay outside the gene matches. Germline V lookup: CDR1 SGHAT, CDR2 FQNNGV. This CDR3 region has 15 residues. The chain's CDR3 is CASSPRQGSTGELFF. The CDR3 DNA follows: TGTGCCAGCAGCCCTCGACAGGGGAGCACCGGGGAGCTGTTTTTT.

The chain employs TRBV19 and TRBJ2-1; 10 bases are shared with TRBD2. V lost 1 base and J lost 4; bases outside the gene matches: 7. Germline CDR1 is LNHDA and CDR2 is SQIVND (reference sequence). The CDR3 has 17 residues. Here the CDR3 DNA reads TGTGCCAGTAGTATAGTAGCTAGCGGGAGTCGGTACAATGAGCAGTTCTTC. This encodes CASSIVASGSRYNEQFF.

The CDR3 loop is CASSGGLLFGYEQFF. The CDR3 region has the DNA TGTGCCAGCAGCGGGGGACTTTTGTTTGGCTATGAGCAGTTCTTC. The chain is built from TRBV5-4 and TRBJ2-1; tentatively, D is TRBD2 (6 bases). The germline V and J ends were trimmed by 4 bases and 8 bases, with 19 bases remaining between them. The CDR3 runs 15 residues. Germline lookup yields CDR1 SGHNT and CDR2 YYREEE (reference sequence).

This chain links TRBV5-1 with TRBJ2-7; perhaps TRBD1 as D (5 bases). V was shortened by 0 bases and J by 5 bases, with 12 bases between the two germline ends. The CDR3 is 14 amino acids. Germline V gene data show CDR1 as SGHRS and CDR2 as YFSETQ. The CDR3 DNA reads TGCGCCAGCAGCTTGGAAGCAGGGCTCCACGAGCAGTACTTC. Its protein product is CASSLEAGLHEQYF.

The gene calls are TRBV19 and TRBJ2-3; TRBD2 matches 8 bases. This CDR3 region has 14 residues. The J segment lost 5 bases and the V segment lost 3 bases, leaving 4 bases of the junction unmatched. Per the germline V gene, CDR1 is LNHDA and CDR2 is SQIVND (reference sequence). This CDR3 is CASSMGLERDTQYF. The CDR3 region has the DNA TGTGCCAGTAGTATGGGACTAGAAAGAGATACGCAGTATTTT.

The V and J genes are TRBV4-2 and TRBJ1-2, with D possibly being TRBD1 (5 bases). The V end lost 3 bases, the J end lost 0 bases, and 20 bases lay between the germline ends. The CDR3 covers 18 residues. Germline V gene sequence: CDR1 LGHNA, CDR2 YNFKEQ. The CDR3 region has the DNA TGTGCCAGCAGCCAGGAAGGGCCTGGGGCAGTACCTAACTATGGCTACACCTTC. Its translation is CASSQEGPGAVPNYGYTF.

The V call is TRBV13, the J call TRBJ2-5; 9 nucleotides line up with TRBD2. The V segment lost 3 bases and the J segment 3 bases; nucleotides outside the gene matches: 11. The V gene's germline CDR1 is PRHDT and CDR2 FYEKMQ (reference sequence). CDR3 length equals 17 residues. The CDR3 here is CASSFPFSGSFKETQYF. CDR3 nucleotide sequence: TGTGCCAGCAGCTTTCCCTTTAGCGGGAGTTTTAAAGAGACCCAGTACTTC.

By its share, this clone is large. The chain uses TRBV29-1 and TRBJ2-7, with D maybe TRBD2 (8 bases). V lost 3 bases and J 3 bases, leaving 18 bases between the germline ends. CDR1 and CDR2 (germline): SQVTM, ANQGSEA. The CDR3 extends over 15 amino acids. As DNA, the CDR3 is TGCAGCGTTGATTCCGGGAGGGGGCGACTCTACGAGCAGTACTTC. As protein: CSVDSGRGRLYEQYF.

The rearrangement joins TRBV28 to TRBJ1-2; possibly TRBD1 for D (5 bases). V lost 7 bases and J lost 3, with 12 bases in between. CDR3 size: 13 residues. CDR1 and CDR2 from the germline V gene are MDHEN and SYDVKM. The CDR3 DNA reads TGTGCCAGCAACCCCCCGGGGGACTATGGCTACACCTTC. Encoded protein: CASNPPGDYGYTF.

The chain joins TRBV5-1 to TRBJ1-6; D may be TRBD1 (5 bases). V gave up 4 bases and J gave up 5 bases, with 16 bases separating them. CDR1 is SGHRS, CDR2 YFSETQ, per germline. The CDR3 length is 16 residues. For the CDR3, the DNA is TGCGCCAGCAGCCGGACCGCGGACACAAATAATTCACCCCTCCACTTT. Amino acids: CASSRTADTNNSPLHF.

J is TRBJ2-7 and V is TRBV27; 9 bases align to TRBD2. In germline, CDR1 is MNHEY, CDR2 SMNVEV (reference sequence). The CDR3 consists of 16 residues. With V trimmed by 5 bases and J by 3 bases, 11 bases remained unmatched. CDR3: CASSPAGGRENYEQYF. DNA of the CDR3: TGTGCCAGCAGTCCAGCGGGCGGGAGGGAAAACTACGAGCAGTACTTC.

The chain employs TRBV24-1 and TRBJ2-5, with no clear D. CDR1 KGHDR and CDR2 SFDVKD come from the germline V gene. There are 15 residues in the CDR3. With 6 bases removed from V and 5 bases from J, the gap between germline ends came to 18 bases. The CDR3 protein is CATSQPGTTPETQYF. The CDR3 region has the DNA TGTGCCACCAGTCAACCAGGTACAACTCCGGAGACCCAGTACTTC.

The chain couples TRBV6-5 to TRBJ2-3; 8 positions match TRBD2. The V and J ends lost 4 bases and 0 bases, in that order; junction bases with no gene match: 3. Germline CDR1 and CDR2: MNHEY and SVGAGI. The CDR3 runs to 15 residues. The CDR3 bases are TGTGCCAGCAGTTTTTCGGGGGGGAGCACAGATACGCAGTATTTT. As protein: CASSFSGGSTDTQYF.

J is TRBJ1-2 and V is TRBV5-1; possible D gene TRBD1, 5 bases. This CDR3 is 13 amino acids long. CDR1 and CDR2 from the germline V gene are SGHRS and YFSETQ. The V gene lost 0 bases and the J gene lost 6 bases, with 9 bases spanning the gap. The CDR3 DNA reads as TGCGCCAGCAGCTTGGCGGCAGGGAATGGCTACACCTTC. Its translation is CASSLAAGNGYTF.

V and J are TRBV6-5 and TRBJ2-7; 10 bases line up with TRBD2. The CDR3 consists of 16 residues. V lost 1 base to trimming and J lost 0 bases; unmatched junction nucleotides: 3. Germline values: CDR1 MNHEY, CDR2 SVGAGI. The CDR3: CASSYWSGGGSYEQYF. CDR3 sequence (DNA): TGTGCCAGCAGTTACTGGAGCGGGGGGGGCTCCTACGAGCAGTACTTC.